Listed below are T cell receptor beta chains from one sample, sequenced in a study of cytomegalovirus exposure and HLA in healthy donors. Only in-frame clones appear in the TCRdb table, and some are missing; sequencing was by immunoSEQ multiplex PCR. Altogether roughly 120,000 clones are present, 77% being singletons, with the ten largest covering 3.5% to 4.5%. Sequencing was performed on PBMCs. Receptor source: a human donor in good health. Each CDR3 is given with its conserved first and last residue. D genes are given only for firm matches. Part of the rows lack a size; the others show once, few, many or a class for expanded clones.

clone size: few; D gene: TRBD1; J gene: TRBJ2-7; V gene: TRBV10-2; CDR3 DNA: TGCGCCAGCAGCTCACAGGGGGCCGGCGAGCAGTACTTC; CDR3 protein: CASSSQGAGEQYF
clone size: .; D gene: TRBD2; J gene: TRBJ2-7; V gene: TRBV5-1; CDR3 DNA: TGCGCCAGCAGCTCCTCAGCGGGAGTAATCGAGCAGTACTTC; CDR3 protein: CASSSSAGVIEQYF
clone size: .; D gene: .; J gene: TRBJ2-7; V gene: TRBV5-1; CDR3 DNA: TGCGCCAGCAGCGTAACAGGCGACTCCTACGAGCAGTACTTC; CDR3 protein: CASSVTGDSYEQYF
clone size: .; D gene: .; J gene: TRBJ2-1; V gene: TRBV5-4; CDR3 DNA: TGTGCCAGCAGCTTGGACCAGGCCAGCCACAATGAGCAGTTCTTC; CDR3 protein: CASSLDQASHNEQFF
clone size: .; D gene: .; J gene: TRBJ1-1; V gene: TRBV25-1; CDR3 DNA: TGTGCCAGCAGTCTGGAGGGACCGCTTGCTGAAGCTTTCTTT; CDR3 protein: CASSLEGPLAEAFF
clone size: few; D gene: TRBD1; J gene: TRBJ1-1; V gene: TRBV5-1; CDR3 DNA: TGCGCCAGCAGCATCGGATTGGGGACAGGGAGAGGCACTGAAGCTTTCTTT; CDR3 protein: CASSIGLGTGRGTEAFF
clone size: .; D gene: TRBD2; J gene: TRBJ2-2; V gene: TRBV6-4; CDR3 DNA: TGTGCCAGCAGTTTCGCTAGCGGAGGTCACACCGGGGAGCTGTTTTTT; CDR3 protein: CASSFASGGHTGELFF
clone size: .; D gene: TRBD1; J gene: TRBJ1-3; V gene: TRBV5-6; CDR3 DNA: TGTGCCAGCAGCTTGGACTGGGACAGGGCTGGAAACACCATATATTTT; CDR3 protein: CASSLDWDRAGNTIYF
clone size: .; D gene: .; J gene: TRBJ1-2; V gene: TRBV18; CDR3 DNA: TGTGCCAGCTCACAAGACACGGACTATGGCTACACCTTC; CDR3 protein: CASSQDTDYGYTF
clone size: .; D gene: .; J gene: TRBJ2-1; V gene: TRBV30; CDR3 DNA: TGTGCCTGGAGCGCTTCGGGGTACAATGAGCAGTTCTTC; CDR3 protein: CAWSASGYNEQFF
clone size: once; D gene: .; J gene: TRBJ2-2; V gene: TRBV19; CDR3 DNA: TGTGCCAGTAGTAGGTCTAGCCCGGGGGGGGAGCTGTTTTTT; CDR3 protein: CASSRSSPGGELFF
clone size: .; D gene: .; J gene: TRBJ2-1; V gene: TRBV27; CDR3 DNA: TGTGCCAGCAGTTTGGCCGTTCCCTACAATGAGCAGTTCTTC; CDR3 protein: CASSLAVPYNEQFF
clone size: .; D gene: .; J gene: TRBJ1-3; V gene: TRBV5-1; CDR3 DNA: TGCGCCAGCAGCGCCTCAGGGGAAACTTCTGGAAACACCATATATTTT; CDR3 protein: CASSASGETSGNTIYF
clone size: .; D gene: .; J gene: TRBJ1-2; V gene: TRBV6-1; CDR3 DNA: TGTGCCAGCAGTGAAGCTCAAAACGGACAGCCTAACTATGGCTACACCTTC; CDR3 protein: CASSEAQNGQPNYGYTF
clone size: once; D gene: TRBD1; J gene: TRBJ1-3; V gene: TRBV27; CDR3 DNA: TGTGCCAGCAGGAGTCTTGGGACAGGGGGAAACACCATATATTTT; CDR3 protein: CASRSLGTGGNTIYF
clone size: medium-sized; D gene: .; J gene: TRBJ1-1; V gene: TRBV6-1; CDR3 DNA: TGTGCCAGCAGTGAAGGTCGGGACATCACTGAAGCTTTCTTT; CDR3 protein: CASSEGRDITEAFF